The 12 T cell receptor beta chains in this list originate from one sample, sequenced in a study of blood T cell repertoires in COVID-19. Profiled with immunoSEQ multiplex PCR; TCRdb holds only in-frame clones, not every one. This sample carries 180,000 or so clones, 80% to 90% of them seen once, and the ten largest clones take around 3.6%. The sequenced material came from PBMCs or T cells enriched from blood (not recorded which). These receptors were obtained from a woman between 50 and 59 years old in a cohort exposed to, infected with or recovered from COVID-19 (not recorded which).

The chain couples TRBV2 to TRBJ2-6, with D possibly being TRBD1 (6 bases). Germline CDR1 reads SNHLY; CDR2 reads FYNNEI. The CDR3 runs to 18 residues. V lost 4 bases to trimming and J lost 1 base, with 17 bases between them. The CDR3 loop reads CASSVTGFILSGANVLTF. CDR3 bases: TGTGCCAGCAGTGTAACAGGGTTCATTCTTTCTGGGGCCAACGTCCTGACTTTC.

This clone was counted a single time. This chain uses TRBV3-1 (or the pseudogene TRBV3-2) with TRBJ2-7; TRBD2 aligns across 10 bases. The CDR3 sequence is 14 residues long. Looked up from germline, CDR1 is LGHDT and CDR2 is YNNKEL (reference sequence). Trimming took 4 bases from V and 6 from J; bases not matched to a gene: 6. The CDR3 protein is CASSPAGGPSEQYF. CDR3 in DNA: TGTGCCAGCAGCCCAGCGGGAGGGCCGTCCGAGCAGTACTTC.

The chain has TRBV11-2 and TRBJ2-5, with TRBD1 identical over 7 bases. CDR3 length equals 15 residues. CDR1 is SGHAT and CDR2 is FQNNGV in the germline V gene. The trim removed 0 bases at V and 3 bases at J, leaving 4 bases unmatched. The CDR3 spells CASSLDTGTEETQYF. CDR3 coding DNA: TGTGCCAGCAGCTTAGATACCGGGACAGAAGAGACCCAGTACTTC. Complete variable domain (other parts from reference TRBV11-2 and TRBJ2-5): EAGVAQSPRYKIIEKRQSVAFWCNPISGHATLYWYQQILGQGPKLLIQFQNNGVVDDSQLPKDRFSAERLKGVDSTLKIQPAKLEDSAVYLCASSLDTGTEETQYFGPGTRLLVL.

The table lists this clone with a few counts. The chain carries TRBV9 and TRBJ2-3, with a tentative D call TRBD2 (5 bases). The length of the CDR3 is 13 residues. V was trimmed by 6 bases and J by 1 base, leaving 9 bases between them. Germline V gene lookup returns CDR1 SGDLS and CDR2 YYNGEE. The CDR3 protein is CASKKGGTDTQYF. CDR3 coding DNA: TGTGCCAGCAAGAAGGGAGGCACAGATACGCAGTATTTT.

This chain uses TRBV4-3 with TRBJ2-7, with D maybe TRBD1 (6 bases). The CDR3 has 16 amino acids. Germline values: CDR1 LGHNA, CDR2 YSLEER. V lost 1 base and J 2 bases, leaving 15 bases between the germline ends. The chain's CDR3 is CASSQGTGTSTYEQYF. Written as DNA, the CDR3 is TGCGCCAGCAGCCAAGGCACCGGGACATCGACCTACGAGCAGTACTTC.

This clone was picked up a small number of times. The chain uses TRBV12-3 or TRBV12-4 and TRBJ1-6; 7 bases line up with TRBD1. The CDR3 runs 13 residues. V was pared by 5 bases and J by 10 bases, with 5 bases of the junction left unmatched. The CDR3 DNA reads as TGTGCCAGCAGTCCGAACAGGGGCTCACCCCTCCACTTT. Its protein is CASSPNRGSPLHF.

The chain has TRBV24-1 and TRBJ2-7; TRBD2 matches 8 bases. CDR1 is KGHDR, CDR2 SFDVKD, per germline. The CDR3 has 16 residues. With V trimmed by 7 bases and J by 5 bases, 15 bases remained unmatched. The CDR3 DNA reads TGTGCCACCAGCCCCTCCGGGGGGGAGACCTTCAACGAGCAGTACTTC. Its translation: CATSPSGGETFNEQYF.

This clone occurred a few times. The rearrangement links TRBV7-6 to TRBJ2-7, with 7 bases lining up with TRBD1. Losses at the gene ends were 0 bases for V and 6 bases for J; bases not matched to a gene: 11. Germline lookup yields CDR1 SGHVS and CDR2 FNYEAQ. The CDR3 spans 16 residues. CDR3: CASSLASLTTGAEQYF. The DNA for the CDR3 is TGTGCCAGCAGCTTAGCGAGCCTAACAACAGGGGCCGAGCAGTACTTC.

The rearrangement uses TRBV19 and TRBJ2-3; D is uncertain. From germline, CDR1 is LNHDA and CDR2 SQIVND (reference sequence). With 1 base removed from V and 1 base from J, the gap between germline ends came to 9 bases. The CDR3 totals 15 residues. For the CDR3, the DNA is TGTGCCAGTAGTATAGGAACATATCGCACAGATACGCAGTATTTT. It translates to CASSIGTYRTDTQYF.

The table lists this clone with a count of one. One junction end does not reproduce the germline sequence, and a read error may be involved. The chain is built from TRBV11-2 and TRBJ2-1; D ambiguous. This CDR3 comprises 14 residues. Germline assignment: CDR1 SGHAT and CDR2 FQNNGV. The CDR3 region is CASSIESSYNEQFF. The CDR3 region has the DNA TGTGCCAGCAGCATAGAGAGCTCCTACAATGAGCAGTTCTTC.

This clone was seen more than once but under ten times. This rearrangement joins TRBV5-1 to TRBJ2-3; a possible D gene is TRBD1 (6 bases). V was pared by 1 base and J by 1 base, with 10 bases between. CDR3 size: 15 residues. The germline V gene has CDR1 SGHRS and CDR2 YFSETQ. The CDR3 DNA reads TGCGCCAGCAGCTTGCAGGGGCACGGCACAGATACGCAGTATTTT. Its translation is CASSLQGHGTDTQYF.

CDR3 sequence (DNA): TGTGCCACCAGTGACAGGGTGGGAAGTAATGAAAAACTGTTTTTT. This translates into CATSDRVGSNEKLFF. The gene calls are TRBV24-1 and TRBJ1-4; D might be TRBD1 (5 bases). This CDR3 has 15 amino acids. The germline V gene encodes CDR1 KGHDR and CDR2 SFDVKD. V was clipped by 4 bases and J by 4 bases, with 12 bases between them.